Following are 13 T cell receptor beta chains from one sample sequenced in a study of STAT3 mutations in large granular lymphocyte leukemia. For these receptors, no antigen is known. Findings of the study overall: At least one immunodominant TCR beta clonotype appeared in every T-cell large granular lymphocyte leukemia patient.

The method was immunoSEQ multiplex PCR; TCRdb's version includes in-frame clones alone and lacks a portion of them. The table has some 10,000 clones, around 59% seen once. The specimen was peripheral blood mononuclear cells. The receptor set was obtained from a boy younger than 18 with T-cell large granular lymphocyte leukemia. Some clones in this sample may be carry-over from other donors' samples.

Only a few counts were recorded for this clone. The V and J genes are TRBV5-1 and TRBJ2-5; perhaps TRBD1 as D (5 bases). Germline V gene sequence: CDR1 SGHRS, CDR2 YFSETQ. The V end lost 3 bases, the J end lost 5 bases, and 17 bases lay between the germline ends. The CDR3 sequence is 15 residues long. The CDR3: CASSWQDTRGETQYF. CDR3 in DNA: TGCGCCAGCAGCTGGCAGGACACCCGTGGGGAGACCCAGTACTTC.

The chain is built from TRBV7-2 and TRBJ2-1; 7 bases match TRBD2. CDR1 and CDR2 from the germline V gene are SGHTA and FQGNSA. The ends lost 5 bases at V and 7 bases at J; junction bases unmatched: 11. CDR3 length: 15 amino acids. The CDR3 nucleotides read TGTGCCAGCAGCCCTCAGGAGCTAGCGGTGAATGAGCAGTTCTTC. Its protein product is CASSPQELAVNEQFF. Drawing the rest from reference TRBV7-2 and TRBJ2-1, the complete variable domain is GAGVSQSPSNKVTEKGKDVELRCDPISGHTALYWYRQSLGQGLEFLIYFQGNSAPDKSGLPSDRFSAERTGGSVSTLTIQRTQQEDSAVYLCASSPQELAVNEQFFGPGTRLTVL.

The chain uses TRBV18 and TRBJ2-7; D may be TRBD2 (6 bases). The CDR3 consists of 14 residues. V lost 0 bases, J lost 6 bases, and 12 bases lay in between. The germline V gene has CDR1 KGHSH and CDR2 LQKENI. CDR3 sequence: CASSPPGLTFEQYF. DNA for the CDR3: TGTGCCAGCTCACCACCGGGACTTACGTTCGAGCAGTACTTC.

This clone was observed a handful of times. The J gene is TRBJ1-1, the V gene TRBV5-1; no definite D call. CDR3 length: 14 amino acids. V was trimmed by 1 base and J by 2 bases, leaving 9 bases between them. The germline CDR1 and CDR2 sequences are SGHRS and YFSETQ. CDR3 sequence: CASSLYGQNTEAFF. The CDR3 nucleotides read TGCGCCAGCAGCTTGTATGGGCAAAACACTGAAGCTTTCTTT.

The chain links TRBV7-8 to TRBJ2-3; 8 bases are a match to TRBD2. The CDR3 is 11 residues long. The junction had 6 bases not matched to a gene; V was cut back by 5 bases and J by 14 bases. Germline CDR1 reads SGHVS; CDR2 reads FQNEAQ. The DNA for the CDR3 is TGTGCCAGCAGCGCTCTAGCGGGTTGGTATTTT. It codes for CASSALAGWYF.

By share, this clone counts as large. The chain is built from TRBV27 and TRBJ2-3; 7 bases map to TRBD2. V gave up 3 bases and J gave up 6 bases; unmatched junction bases: 3. Germline V gene lookup returns CDR1 MNHEY and CDR2 SMNVEV (reference sequence). The CDR3 is made up of 13 amino acids. CDR3 DNA sequence: TGTGCCAGCAGTTTCACTAGCGCGGATACGCAGTATTTT. Translated, it gives CASSFTSADTQYF.

This clone was detected only a few times. This chain links TRBV18 with TRBJ2-7; D not resolved. CDR3 length equals 15 residues. Germline CDR1 and CDR2: KGHSH and LQKENI. The V gene lost 2 bases and the J gene lost 0 bases, with 11 bases spanning the gap. The DNA for the CDR3 is TGTGCCAGCTCACCAGGGTCAGCTAGCTCCTACGAGCAGTACTTC. Amino acid sequence: CASSPGSASSYEQYF. The variable domain in full, completed from reference TRBV18 and TRBJ2-7, reads NAGVMQNPRHLVRRRGQEARLRCSPMKGHSHVYWYRQLPEEGLKFMVYLQKENIIDESGMPKERFSAEFPKEGPSILRIQQVVRGDSAAYFCASSPGSASSYEQYFGPGTRLTVT.

The rearrangement joins TRBV18 to TRBJ2-3; TRBD2 might be the D (6 bases). There are 15 residues in the CDR3. Germline V gene sequence: CDR1 KGHSH, CDR2 LQKENI. Trimming shortened V by 6 bases and J by 2 bases, and 15 bases separated the two germline ends. As DNA, the CDR3 is TGTGCCAGCTCCCCGGCCGGGGGATCCACAGATACGCAGTATTTT. This encodes CASSPAGGSTDTQYF.

The chain joins TRBV30 to TRBJ2-3; D is undetermined. This CDR3 has 12 amino acids. Germline-derived CDR1 and CDR2 are GTSNPN and SVGIG (reference sequence). The V end was cut by 3 bases, the J end by 3 bases, with 7 bases between. The CDR3 here is CAWRGPTDTQYF. CDR3 DNA sequence: TGTGCCTGGAGAGGGCCTACAGATACGCAGTATTTT.

This clone was seen just once. The chain is built from TRBV30 and TRBJ2-3; no clear D gene. The CDR3 is 11 amino acids. V was pared by 3 bases and J by 8 bases, with 9 bases between. Germline V gene sequence: CDR1 GTSNPN, CDR2 SVGIG (reference sequence). The CDR3: CAWRDGFTQYF. CDR3 coding DNA: TGTGCCTGGAGAGACGGGTTTACGCAGTATTTT.

The chain combines TRBV12-5 with TRBJ2-5; the D is unclear. This CDR3 contains 13 residues. Trimming left V 2 bases short and J 5 bases short, with 9 bases between. Germline V gene lookup returns CDR1 LGHNT and CDR2 FRNRAP. CDR3 in amino acids: CASGLPPSETQYF. The CDR3 coding sequence is TGTGCTAGTGGTTTGCCCCCCTCGGAGACCCAGTACTTC.

The chain links TRBV5-4 to TRBJ2-7; possibly TRBD1 for D (6 bases). Trimming left V 2 bases short and J 5 bases short, with 11 bases between. This CDR3 has 13 residues. CDR1 is SGHNT, CDR2 YYREEE, per germline (reference sequence). The CDR3 reads CASSFGQLNEQYF. CDR3 bases: TGTGCCAGCAGCTTCGGACAGCTAAACGAGCAGTACTTC.

The chain is built from TRBV27 and TRBJ2-7, with D maybe TRBD2 (6 bases). The V end was cut by 5 bases, the J end by 13 bases, with 24 bases between. Germline loops: CDR1 MNHEY, CDR2 SMNVEV (reference sequence). This CDR3 has 14 residues. The CDR3 loop is CASSSSTGETSPYF. CDR3 in DNA: TGTGCCAGCAGTAGTAGCACGGGGGAAACTAGTCCTTACTTC.